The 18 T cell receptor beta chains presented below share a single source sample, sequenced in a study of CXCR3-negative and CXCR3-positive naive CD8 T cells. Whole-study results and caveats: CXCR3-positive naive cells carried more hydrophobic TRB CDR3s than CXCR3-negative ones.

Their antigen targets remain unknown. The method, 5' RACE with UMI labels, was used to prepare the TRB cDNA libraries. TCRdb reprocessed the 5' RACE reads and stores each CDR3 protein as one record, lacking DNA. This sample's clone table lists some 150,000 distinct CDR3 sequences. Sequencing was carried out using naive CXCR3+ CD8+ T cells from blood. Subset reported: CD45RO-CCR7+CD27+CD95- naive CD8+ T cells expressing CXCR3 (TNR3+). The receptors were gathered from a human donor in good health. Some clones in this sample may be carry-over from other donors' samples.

CDR3 loop: CASSRGTEGDTIYF. This chain joins TRBV6-5 and TRBJ1-3; as DNA is missing, the TRBD1 call by TCRdb cannot be tested. Germline V CDR1 and CDR2: MNHEY, SVGAGI. This CDR3 has 14 amino acids.

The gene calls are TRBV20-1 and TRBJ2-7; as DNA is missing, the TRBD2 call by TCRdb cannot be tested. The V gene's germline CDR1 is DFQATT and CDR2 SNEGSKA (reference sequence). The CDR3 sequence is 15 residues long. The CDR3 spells CSARGLAISSYEQYF.

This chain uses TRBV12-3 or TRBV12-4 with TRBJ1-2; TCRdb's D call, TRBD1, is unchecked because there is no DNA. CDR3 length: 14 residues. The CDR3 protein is CASSPTGAGYGYTF.

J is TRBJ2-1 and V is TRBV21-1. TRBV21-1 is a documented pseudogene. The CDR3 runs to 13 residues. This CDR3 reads CASVNPYDNEQFF.

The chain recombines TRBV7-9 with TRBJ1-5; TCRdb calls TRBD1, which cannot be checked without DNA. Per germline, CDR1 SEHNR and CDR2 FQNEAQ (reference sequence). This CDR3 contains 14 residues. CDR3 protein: CASSLTGDGQPQHF.

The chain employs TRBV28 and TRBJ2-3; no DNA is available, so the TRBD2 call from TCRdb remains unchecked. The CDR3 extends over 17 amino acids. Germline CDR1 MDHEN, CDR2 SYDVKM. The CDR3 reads CASSLDLGGGRTDTQYF.

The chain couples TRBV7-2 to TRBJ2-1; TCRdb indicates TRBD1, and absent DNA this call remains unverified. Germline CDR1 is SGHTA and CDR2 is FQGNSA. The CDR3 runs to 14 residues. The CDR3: CASSPTRPHNEQFF.

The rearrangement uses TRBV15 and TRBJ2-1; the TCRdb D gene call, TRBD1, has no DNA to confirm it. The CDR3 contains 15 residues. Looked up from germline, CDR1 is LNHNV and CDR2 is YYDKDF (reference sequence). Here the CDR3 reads CATRGERTRNNEQFF.

The CDR3: CARARCRGCIYNEQFF. The V and J genes are TRBV5-3 and TRBJ2-1; TCRdb lists TRBD1, though no DNA is available to test this call. TRBV5-3 qualifies as an ORF whose function is uncertain. This CDR3 has 16 amino acids.

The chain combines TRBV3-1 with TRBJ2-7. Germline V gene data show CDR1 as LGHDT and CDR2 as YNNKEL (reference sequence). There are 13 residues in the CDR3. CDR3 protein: CASSQVDSYEQYF.

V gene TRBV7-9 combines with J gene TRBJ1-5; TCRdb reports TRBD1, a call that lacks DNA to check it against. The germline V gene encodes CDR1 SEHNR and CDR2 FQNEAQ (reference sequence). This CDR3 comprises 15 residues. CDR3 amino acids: CASSLDRAGSQPQHF.

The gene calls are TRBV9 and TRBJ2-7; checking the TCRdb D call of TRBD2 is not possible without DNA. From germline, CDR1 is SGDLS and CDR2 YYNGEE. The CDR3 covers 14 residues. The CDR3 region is CASSVSSGVREQYF.

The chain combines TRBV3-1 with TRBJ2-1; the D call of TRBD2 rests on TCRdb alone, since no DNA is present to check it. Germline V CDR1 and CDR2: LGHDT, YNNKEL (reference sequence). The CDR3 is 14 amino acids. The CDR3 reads CASSQDATSYEQFF.

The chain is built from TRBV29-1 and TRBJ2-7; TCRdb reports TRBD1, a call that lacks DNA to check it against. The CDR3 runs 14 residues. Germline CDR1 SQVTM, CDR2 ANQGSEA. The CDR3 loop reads CSVVSPAGGYEQYF.

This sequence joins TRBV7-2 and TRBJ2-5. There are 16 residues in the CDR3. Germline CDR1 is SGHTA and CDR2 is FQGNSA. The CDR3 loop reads CASSLGVLGYQETQYF.

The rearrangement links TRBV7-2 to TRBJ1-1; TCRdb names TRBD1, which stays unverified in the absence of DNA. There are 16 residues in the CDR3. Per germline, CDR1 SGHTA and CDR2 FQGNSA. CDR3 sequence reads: CASSLAGTGELTEAFF.

The CDR3 protein is CSVLGQGTDEQYF. This chain uses TRBV29-1 with TRBJ2-7; the TCRdb D gene call, TRBD1, has no DNA to confirm it. The CDR3 spans 13 residues. Germline CDR1 SQVTM, CDR2 ANQGSEA.

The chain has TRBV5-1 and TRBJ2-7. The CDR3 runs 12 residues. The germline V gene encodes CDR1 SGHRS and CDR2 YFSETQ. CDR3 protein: CASGKDPHEQYF. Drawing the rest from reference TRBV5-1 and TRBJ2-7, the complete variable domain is KAGVTQTPRYLIKTRGQQVTLSCSPISGHRSVSWYQQTPGQGLQFLFEYFSETQRNKGNFPGRFSGRQFSNSRSEMNVSTLELGDSALYLCASGKDPHEQYFGPGTRLTVT.